Presented here are 25 T cell receptor beta chains from one specimen sequenced in a study of control samples from healthy donors and cancer patients. Produced via immunoSEQ multiplex PCR; TCRdb's table is partial and in-frame only. The data show more than 45,000 clones, approximately 89% seen once. Sequenced sample: PBMCs. These receptor sequences come from a man aged 25-45 years with colorectal cancer.

The chain employs TRBV5-1 and TRBJ1-6, with 10 bases fitting TRBD1. This CDR3 comprises 18 residues. The V gene's germline CDR1 is SGHRS and CDR2 YFSETQ. V dropped 3 bases and J dropped 7; count of bases not matched to a gene: 13. The chain's CDR3 is CASSSNAGPGQGNSPLHF. The CDR3 coding sequence is TGCGCCAGCAGCTCCAATGCTGGTCCGGGACAGGGGAATTCACCCCTCCACTTT. The whole variable domain, filled in from reference TRBV5-1 and TRBJ1-6, reads KAGVTQTPRYLIKTRGQQVTLSCSPISGHRSVSWYQQTPGQGLQFLFEYFSETQRNKGNFPGRFSGRQFSNSRSEMNVSTLELGDSALYLCASSSNAGPGQGNSPLHFGNGTRLTVT.

The chain employs TRBV7-2 and TRBJ2-7, with 9 nucleotides matching TRBD1. V shed 3 bases, J shed 2 bases, and the junction held 2 bases outside the gene matches. The CDR3 totals 14 residues. The germline V gene has CDR1 SGHTA and CDR2 FQGNSA. As DNA, the CDR3 is TGTGCCAGCAGCTTGACAGGGGGAACCTACGAGCAGTACTTC. This codes for CASSLTGGTYEQYF.

The CDR3 coding sequence is TGTGCCAGCACTAGGTCACCGGAGGTCTATGGCTACACCTTC. It translates to CASTRSPEVYGYTF. The chain is built from TRBV6-5 and TRBJ1-2, with D unresolved. V lost 7 bases and J 4 bases, leaving 16 bases between the germline ends. The CDR3 runs 14 residues. CDR1 and CDR2 (germline): MNHEY, SVGAGI.

Here the CDR3 DNA reads TGTGCCAGCTACAGGACAGGGCCCAACACCGGGGAGCTGTTTTTT. Protein sequence: CASYRTGPNTGELFF. The V call is TRBV6-5, the J call TRBJ2-2; TRBD1 aligns across 8 bases. CDR3 length: 15 amino acids. Unmatched junction bases numbered 7, after V lost 8 bases and J lost 2 bases. Germline V gives CDR1 MNHEY, CDR2 SVGAGI.

The chain links TRBV19 to TRBJ1-2, with unresolved D. V shed 5 bases and J shed 8 bases, with 21 bases lying between them. The CDR3 has 15 residues. CDR1 is LNHDA, CDR2 SQIVND, per germline (reference sequence). The CDR3 loop is CASSSQDPQVMGYTF. DNA of the CDR3: TGTGCCAGTAGTTCCCAGGACCCACAAGTGATGGGCTACACCTTC.

A single count supports this clone. The V and J genes are TRBV5-4 and TRBJ2-3, with a weak D call TRBD1 (6 bases). The germline V and J ends were trimmed by 3 bases and 0 bases, with 8 bases remaining between them. The CDR3 contains 14 residues. Germline CDR1 is SGHNT and CDR2 is YYREEE (reference sequence). CDR3 sequence (DNA): TGTGCCAGCAGCTGGGACACAAGCACAGATACGCAGTATTTT. Amino acid sequence: CASSWDTSTDTQYF.

The V call is TRBV5-4, the J call TRBJ2-3; the match to TRBD2 covers 11 bases. From germline, CDR1 is SGHNT and CDR2 YYREEE (reference sequence). V lost 5 bases to trimming and J lost 0 bases; unmatched junction nucleotides: 11. The CDR3 totals 18 residues. CDR3 residues: CASSRGLAGGASTDTQYF. CDR3 DNA sequence: TGTGCCAGCAGTCGGGGGCTAGCGGGGGGTGCTAGCACAGATACGCAGTATTTT.

The rearrangement uses TRBV6-6 and TRBJ2-1; D is unclear. The CDR3 length is 14 residues. Trimming took off 4 bases at V and 0 bases at J, with 7 bases between the two ends. Germline CDR1 reads MNHNY; CDR2 reads SVGAGI (reference sequence). The chain's CDR3 is CASSSRSSYNEQFF. The CDR3 bases are TGTGCCAGCAGTTCGAGGAGCTCCTACAATGAGCAGTTCTTC.

A remark on this clone: Other nucleotide sequences from this sample produce the same CDR3. This CDR3 reads CASSYRDTGELFF. CDR3 sequence (DNA): TGTGCCAGCAGTTACAGGGACACCGGGGAGCTGTTTTTT. The chain employs TRBV6-2 or TRBV6-3 and TRBJ2-2; D remains ambiguous. CDR3 length: 13 amino acids. The germline V gene has CDR1 MNHEY and CDR2 SVGEGT. Trimming took 2 bases from V and 3 from J, leaving 4 bases between them.

The J gene is TRBJ2-1, the V gene TRBV29-1; D may match TRBD1 or TRBD2 (5 bases each). CDR3 length: 12 residues. The germline CDR1 and CDR2 sequences are SQVTM and ANQGSEA. Trimming left V 3 bases short and J 10 bases short, with 13 bases between. The CDR3 nucleotides read TGCAGCGTTGATGGGGGTTTAGGGGAGCAGTTCTTC. This sequence encodes CSVDGGLGEQFF.

Here the CDR3 DNA reads TGTGCCAGCAGCGTAGAGCCAGGGGCGCAAGAGACCCAGTACTTC. Translating gives CASSVEPGAQETQYF. This chain links TRBV9 with TRBJ2-5, with D possibly TRBD1 on 6 matching bases. The CDR3 totals 15 residues. The germline CDR1 and CDR2 sequences are SGDLS and YYNGEE. V was trimmed by 0 bases and J by 2 bases, leaving 11 bases between them.

This clone was detected only once. CDR3 nucleotides: TGCGCCAGCAGCTTGGCTCCCGGGACCACTGAAGCTTTCTTT. Its translation is CASSLAPGTTEAFF. This chain connects TRBV5-1 to TRBJ1-1; TRBD1 might be the D (5 bases). V was cut by 0 bases and J by 4 bases, with 10 bases left in between. Germline lookup yields CDR1 SGHRS and CDR2 YFSETQ. This CDR3 has 14 residues. Combining the CDR3 with reference TRBV5-1 and TRBJ1-1 gives the whole variable domain KAGVTQTPRYLIKTRGQQVTLSCSPISGHRSVSWYQQTPGQGLQFLFEYFSETQRNKGNFPGRFSGRQFSNSRSEMNVSTLELGDSALYLCASSLAPGTTEAFFGQGTRLTVV.

This chain links TRBV6-5 with TRBJ2-4; 7 bases agree with TRBD2. Germline CDR1 and CDR2: MNHEY and SVGAGI. Losses at the gene ends were 6 bases for V and 11 bases for J; bases not matched to a gene: 10. The CDR3 is made up of 13 amino acids. The CDR3 loop reads CASSRRKLAFQYF. The CDR3 DNA sequence: TGTGCCAGCAGCCGAAGGAAACTAGCGTTTCAGTACTTC.

This chain joins TRBV4-3 and TRBJ2-7; D remains unclear. CDR3 length equals 14 residues. Per germline, CDR1 LGHNA and CDR2 YSLEER. Trimming left V 0 bases short and J 3 bases short, with 9 bases between. CDR3 region: CASSQDVEYYEQYF. As DNA, the CDR3 is TGCGCCAGCAGCCAAGATGTCGAATACTACGAGCAGTACTTC.

The chain employs TRBV30 and TRBJ2-2, with 8 bases aligning to TRBD1. Germline V gene data show CDR1 as GTSNPN and CDR2 as SVGIG (reference sequence). The length of the CDR3 is 14 residues. V lost 4 bases, J lost 4 bases, and 5 bases stayed unmatched. The CDR3 sequence: CAWTRGHGTGELFF. The CDR3 nucleotides are TGTGCCTGGACCAGGGGGCATGGCACCGGGGAGCTGTTTTTT.

The CDR3: CASSSGTGKYEAFF. The CDR3 DNA reads as TGCGCCAGCAGCTCCGGGACAGGGAAGTATGAAGCTTTCTTT. This chain joins TRBV5-1 and TRBJ1-1, with 9 bases aligning to TRBD1. The germline gives CDR1 SGHRS, CDR2 YFSETQ. The CDR3 has 14 amino acids. V lost 3 bases to trimming and J lost 7 bases; unmatched junction nucleotides: 7.

This chain connects TRBV12-5 to TRBJ1-1, with unresolved D. V shed 2 bases and J shed 3 bases, with 7 bases lying between them. The length of the CDR3 is 13 residues. Germline lookup yields CDR1 LGHNT and CDR2 FRNRAP. CDR3 sequence reads: CASGLTGYTEAFF. CDR3 nucleotide sequence: TGTGCTAGTGGTTTGACGGGGTACACTGAAGCTTTCTTT.

Concerning this clone itself: Other DNA sequences in this specimen translate into the identical CDR3. The chain recombines TRBV30 with TRBJ2-5; the D call may be TRBD1 or TRBD2 (5 bases each). Trimming took 0 bases from V and 0 from J, leaving 14 bases between them. Per germline, CDR1 GTSNPN and CDR2 SVGIG (reference sequence). The CDR3 runs to 16 residues. In nucleotides, the CDR3 is TGTGCCTGGAGTGTATACGGGGCCGTAAACCAAGAGACCCAGTACTTC. Residues: CAWSVYGAVNQETQYF.

The chain recombines TRBV30 with TRBJ1-1; 9 positions agree with TRBD1. Per germline, CDR1 GTSNPN and CDR2 SVGIG (reference sequence). J lost 3 bases, V lost 2 bases, and 7 bases had no gene match. The length of the CDR3 is 15 residues. The CDR3 region has the DNA TGTGCCTGGAGTCTAGGGACAGGGACCCACACTGAAGCTTTCTTT. This translates into CAWSLGTGTHTEAFF.

This chain uses TRBV5-1 with TRBJ2-2; D perhaps matches TRBD1 (5 bases). This CDR3 has 14 amino acids. V dropped 0 bases and J dropped 7 bases, with 10 bases sitting between them. Germline CDR1 SGHRS, CDR2 YFSETQ. CDR3 DNA: TGCGCCAGCAGCTTGGGGACAATGGGCGGGGAGCTGTTTTTT. Translation: CASSLGTMGGELFF.

The V gene is TRBV6-6, the J gene TRBJ1-2; no definite D call. V shed 3 bases and J shed 1 base, with 12 bases lying between them. Germline-derived CDR1 and CDR2 are MNHNY and SVGAGI (reference sequence). CDR3 length equals 15 residues. CDR3 residues: CASSYLQRFNYGYTF. The DNA for the CDR3 is TGTGCCAGCAGTTATCTTCAGCGATTTAACTATGGCTACACCTTC.

The CDR3 sequence is CSVAGTENTEAFF. The CDR3 DNA reads as TGCAGCGTCGCCGGGACAGAAAACACTGAAGCTTTCTTT. This chain joins TRBV29-1 and TRBJ1-1; the match to TRBD1 covers 7 bases. J was trimmed by 2 bases and V by 6 bases; bases with no gene match: 6. The length of the CDR3 is 13 residues. The germline gives CDR1 SQVTM, CDR2 ANQGSEA.

The chain employs TRBV27 and TRBJ2-2; 7 nucleotides agree with TRBD2. The CDR3 has 17 residues. V was clipped by 4 bases and J by 3 bases; unmatched bases: 11. Germline CDR1 MNHEY, CDR2 SMNVEV (reference sequence). The DNA of the CDR3 is TGTGCCAGCAGTTCGGAGTCGGGGAGGGTAGACACCGGGGAGCTGTTTTTT. It specifies CASSSESGRVDTGELFF.

The rearrangement links TRBV6-2 or TRBV6-3 to TRBJ1-3; no clear D gene. This CDR3 contains 16 residues. Germline lookup yields CDR1 MNHEY and CDR2 SVGEGT. V was pared by 2 bases and J by 2 bases, with 13 bases between. Here the CDR3 DNA reads TGTGCCAGCAGTTACGCGCTACCCCAGACTGGAAACACCATATATTTT. Translated, it gives CASSYALPQTGNTIYF.

The chain employs TRBV4-2 and TRBJ2-2, with D hard to call. This CDR3 spans 14 amino acids. V was clipped by 4 bases and J by 0 bases, with 6 bases between them. Germline CDR1 and CDR2: LGHNA and YNFKEQ. Here the CDR3 reads CASSLRTNTGELFF. CDR3 sequence (DNA): TGTGCCAGCAGCCTTAGGACGAACACCGGGGAGCTGTTTTTT.